This entry concerns a single TCR beta chain. The repertoire was sequenced with immunoSEQ multiplex PCR; TCRdb's copy has only in-frame clones and lacks some. Here the sample spans more than 2,000,000 clones, more than 80% being singletons. The V end was cut by 1 base, the J end by 1 base, with 4 bases between. CDR3 size: 13 residues. Germline CDR1 MNHNY, CDR2 SVGAGI (reference sequence). This sample is drawn from a study of shared clonotypes between healthy human individuals. Sequencing was done on a sample of naive CD4+ T cells sorted from blood. Documented subset: CD45RA+ positively selected. The TCR was taken from a man younger than 35 in good health. The chain carries TRBV6-6 and TRBJ1-1; D remains unclear. The CDR3: CASSYFQNTEAFF. The CDR3 region has the DNA TGTGCCAGCAGTTACTTCCAGAACACTGAAGCTTTCTTT.